This T cell receptor (beta chain) was retrieved from a study of T cell responses to AZD1222 COVID-19 vaccine. Across the whole study: Pooling was applied to second doses at about 4 or about 12 weeks. Findings and limits, study-wide: Close to half of all spike-specific TCRs reportedly target regions of the variants that are unmutated.

As concerns this clone: As yet, its antigen is unknown.

The method was immunoSEQ multiplex PCR; TCRdb's version includes in-frame clones alone and lacks a portion of them. The table lists fewer than 150,000 clones, about 92% of them singletons. This clonotype was sampled from an adult in good health. The specimen was peripheral blood, collected on day 0 of AZD1222 vaccination.

CDR3 loop: CASSPGAGANVLTF. The CDR3 nucleotides are TGCGCCAGCAGCCCAGGGGCTGGGGCCAACGTCCTGACTTTC. This chain connects TRBV5-1 to TRBJ2-6; D is perhaps TRBD1 (6 bases). This CDR3 has 14 residues. V lost 4 bases, J lost 2 bases, and 7 bases lay in between. Germline CDR1 SGHRS, CDR2 YFSETQ.